The 26 T cell receptor beta chains below were found in one sample sequenced in a study of T cell repertoires in cytomegalovirus infection. TCRdb processed the reads anew with MiXCR; each CDR3 protein has one entry. The table shows roughly 500,000 distinct CDR3 sequences, with more than 30% occurring only once. These receptors are not linked to any known antigen. The sample consisted of cultured PBMCs, taken from culture after CMV antigen stimulation. These receptor sequences come from a human donor in good health (CMV status not recorded). Some clones in this sample may be carry-over from other donors' samples.

In this sample, this clonotype turned up a few times. This chain joins TRBV11-2 and TRBJ2-5, with 8 bases matching TRBD2. CDR3 size: 17 residues. J gave up 6 bases and V 1 base, and 13 bases lay outside the gene matches. Germline V gene sequence: CDR1 SGHAT, CDR2 FQNNGV. The CDR3 reads CASSLGGTGRAGKTQYF. CDR3 nucleotide sequence: TGTGCCAGCAGCTTAGGGGGGACCGGGAGGGCCGGGAAGACCCAGTACTTC.

The genes are TRBV24-1 and TRBJ2-3; D ambiguous. This CDR3 has 13 residues. V shed 3 bases and J shed 14 bases, with 17 bases lying between them. The V gene's germline CDR1 is KGHDR and CDR2 SFDVKD. In nucleotides, the CDR3 is TGTGCCACCAGTGATGAAAGCCCCGCCGCCGCGTATTTT. The encoded protein is CATSDESPAAAYF.

This clonotype was counted many times. A read error may produce the germline difference seen at one junction end. The DNA of the CDR3 is TGTGCCAGCTGCTTGGGGCTTTGTGAAAAACTGTTTTTT. Amino acids: CASCLGLCEKLFF. V usage is TRBV7-2 and J usage is TRBJ1-4; a possible D gene is TRBD1 (5 bases). Germline values: CDR1 SGHTA, CDR2 FQGNSA. This CDR3 is 13 amino acids long.

The chain couples TRBV27 to TRBJ2-5; 7 bases line up with TRBD1. CDR1 MNHEY and CDR2 SMNVEV come from the germline V gene (reference sequence). This CDR3 region has 16 residues. The V segment lost 5 bases and the J segment 0 bases; nucleotides outside the gene matches: 9. DNA of the CDR3: TGTGCCAGCAGTACAGGGACAGTTGAGTACCAAGAGACCCAGTACTTC. Translating gives CASSTGTVEYQETQYF.

The J gene is TRBJ1-1, the V gene TRBV19; D gene uncertain. CDR3 size: 14 residues. Germline V CDR1 and CDR2: LNHDA, SQIVND (reference sequence). The V end lost 10 bases, the J end lost 1 base, and 16 bases lay between the germline ends. The CDR3 DNA follows: TGTGCCACCCGCTCTTGGGCTCCGAACACTGAAGCTTTCTTT. It translates to CATRSWAPNTEAFF.

This clonotype was picked up a small number of times. This rearrangement joins TRBV20-1 to TRBJ2-5, with a possible D match to TRBD2 (6 bases). This CDR3 contains 13 residues. The germline V gene has CDR1 DFQATT and CDR2 SNEGSKA (reference sequence). The V end lost 3 bases, the J end lost 2 bases, and 10 bases lay between the germline ends. CDR3: CSASQTRQETQYF. As DNA, the CDR3 is TGCAGTGCTAGCCAGACTAGGCAAGAGACCCAGTACTTC.

This clonotype has only a few counts. The chain uses TRBV28 and TRBJ2-5; D call uncertain. Germline V gene lookup returns CDR1 MDHEN and CDR2 SYDVKM. V lost 6 bases and J lost 9, with 20 bases in between. CDR3 length: 14 residues. CDR3 sequence: CASSPTTVPRAQYF. The CDR3 DNA follows: TGTGCCAGCAGCCCGACAACGGTCCCAAGGGCCCAGTACTTC.

V gene TRBV7-8 combines with J gene TRBJ2-1; a weak D match, TRBD2 (6 bases). Trimming pared 4 bases from V and 5 bases from J, leaving 21 bases between. Germline CDR1 is SGHVS and CDR2 is FQNEAQ. The CDR3 runs to 17 residues. CDR3 in amino acids: CASSSLFIAAGNNEQFF. The CDR3, as DNA: TGTGCCAGCAGCTCGCTGTTCATAGCGGCCGGCAACAATGAGCAGTTCTTC.

This sequence joins TRBV15 and TRBJ2-1, with TRBD1 matching over 8 bases. Germline values: CDR1 LNHNV, CDR2 YYDKDF (reference sequence). This CDR3 is 13 amino acids long. Here the CDR3 reads CGITGGSYNEQFF. CDR3 sequence (DNA): TGTGGCATTACAGGGGGCTCCTACAATGAGCAGTTCTTC.

The V gene is TRBV6-2 or TRBV6-3, the J gene TRBJ2-6; D is undetermined. Germline lookup yields CDR1 MNHEY and CDR2 SVGEGT. Between the trimmed V and J ends, which lost 6 bases and 2 bases, there was a span of 11 bases. The CDR3 spans 15 residues. The CDR3, as DNA: TGTGCCAGCAGCCAAAGGGCCGCTGGGGCCAACGTCCTGACTTTC. Amino acid sequence: CASSQRAAGANVLTF.

The chain recombines TRBV2 with TRBJ1-4; D perhaps matches TRBD1 (5 bases). CDR1 and CDR2 from the germline V gene are SNHLY and FYNNEI. Deletions cut 1 base from V and 8 bases from J, with 5 bases between. The CDR3 consists of 12 residues. In DNA, the CDR3 is TGTGCCAGCAGTGAAGGGACAGAAAAACTGTTTTTT. Its translation: CASSEGTEKLFF.

This clonotype was detected a few times. The V call is TRBV4-1, the J call TRBJ1-2, with D possibly TRBD1 on 5 matching bases. Germline V gives CDR1 MGHRA, CDR2 YSYEKL. The CDR3 loop spans 16 amino acids. V lost 0 bases and J 8 bases, leaving 19 bases between the germline ends. CDR3 amino acids: CASSQERVRAGLGYTF. The CDR3 coding sequence is TGCGCCAGCAGCCAAGAGAGAGTCAGGGCCGGGCTCGGCTACACCTTC.

This clonotype was seen at least ten times. The chain links TRBV11-3 to TRBJ2-6; D is possibly TRBD1 or TRBD2 (5 bases each). Germline V lookup: CDR1 SGHNT, CDR2 YENEEA. Trimming took 4 bases from V and 0 from J, leaving 16 bases between them. The CDR3 has 18 amino acids. The CDR3 DNA is TGTGCCAGCAGCTCCGGCTGGGACGCGAACTCTGGGGCCAACGTCCTGACTTTC. It codes for CASSSGWDANSGANVLTF.

This clonotype has a handful of counts. The chain couples TRBV4-2 to TRBJ2-5; a weak D match, TRBD2 (6 bases). Trimming took 3 bases from V and 3 from J, leaving 11 bases between them. The germline gives CDR1 LGHNA, CDR2 YNFKEQ. The CDR3 has 14 amino acids. CDR3 nucleotides: TGTGCCAGCAGCCAGACGGGCGGGAAAGAGACCCAGTACTTC. It translates to CASSQTGGKETQYF.

V gene TRBV2 combines with J gene TRBJ2-2, with 9 bases aligning to TRBD1. CDR1 SNHLY and CDR2 FYNNEI come from the germline V gene. Trimming took 4 bases from V and 9 from J; bases not matched to a gene: 6. This CDR3 spans 14 amino acids. As DNA, the CDR3 is TGTGCCAGCAGTGTGGAGGACAGGGGCCGGGAGCTGTTTTTT. The encoded protein is CASSVEDRGRELFF.

This clonotype has more than one count but fewer than ten. The rearrangement links TRBV7-2 to TRBJ2-4, with 11 bases lining up with TRBD2. The CDR3 covers 15 residues. Germline loops: CDR1 SGHTA, CDR2 FQGNSA. V lost 5 bases and J lost 6; bases outside the gene matches: 6. The CDR3: CASSRSGREGNIQYF. CDR3 DNA: TGTGCCAGCAGCCGTAGCGGGAGGGAAGGAAACATTCAGTACTTC. Using reference TRBV7-2 and TRBJ2-4 for the parts outside the CDR3, the full variable domain is GAGVSQSPSNKVTEKGKDVELRCDPISGHTALYWYRQSLGQGLEFLIYFQGNSAPDKSGLPSDRFSAERTGGSVSTLTIQRTQQEDSAVYLCASSRSGREGNIQYFGAGTRLSVL.

The rearrangement joins TRBV11-2 to TRBJ1-3, with a weak D call TRBD1 (5 bases). From germline, CDR1 is SGHAT and CDR2 FQNNGV. The CDR3 runs to 15 residues. Trimming removed 2 bases from V and 2 bases from J, with 10 bases in between. CDR3 in amino acids: CASSLRGLAGNTIYF. The CDR3 DNA is TGTGCCAGCAGCTTAAGGGGCCTGGCTGGAAACACCATATATTTT. The full variable domain, rest sourced from reference TRBV11-2 and TRBJ1-3, is EAGVAQSPRYKIIEKRQSVAFWCNPISGHATLYWYQQILGQGPKLLIQFQNNGVVDDSQLPKDRFSAERLKGVDSTLKIQPAKLEDSAVYLCASSLRGLAGNTIYFGEGSWLTVV.

This clonotype was counted only a few times. J is TRBJ1-2 and V is TRBV28; 7 nucleotides align to TRBD1. The CDR3 has 12 amino acids. V shed 7 bases, J shed 5 bases, and the junction held 4 bases outside the gene matches. CDR1 and CDR2 from the germline V gene are MDHEN and SYDVKM. Here the CDR3 reads CASIRQGYGYTF. Written as DNA, the CDR3 is TGTGCCAGCATCCGACAGGGTTATGGCTACACCTTC.

This chain links TRBV7-2 with TRBJ2-7; 13 bases align to TRBD2. V lost 2 bases to trimming and J lost 4 bases; unmatched junction nucleotides: 8. CDR3 length: 17 residues. Per the germline V gene, CDR1 is SGHTA and CDR2 is FQGNSA. This CDR3 reads CASSLQTGTSGMYEQYF. The CDR3, as DNA: TGTGCCAGCAGCTTACAAACCGGGACTAGCGGGATGTACGAGCAGTACTTC.

This clonotype appeared many times. The rearrangement uses TRBV7-2 and TRBJ2-1; D perhaps matches TRBD1 (5 bases). Trimming pared 1 base from V and 4 bases from J, leaving 14 bases between. The CDR3 is 16 residues long. Germline CDR1 SGHTA, CDR2 FQGNSA. The CDR3 protein is CASSLEAGLGYNEQFF. The CDR3 bases are TGTGCCAGCAGCTTAGAAGCAGGGCTCGGATACAATGAGCAGTTCTTC.

This clonotype was seen at least ten times. V is TRBV7-8 and J is TRBJ2-7; D possibly uses TRBD1 or TRBD2 (6 bases each). With 3 bases removed from V and 3 bases from J, the gap between germline ends came to 24 bases. This CDR3 comprises 18 residues. Looked up from germline, CDR1 is SGHVS and CDR2 is FQNEAQ. CDR3: CASSFFRFAGGGGYEQYF. The CDR3 region has the DNA TGTGCCAGCAGCTTTTTTCGTTTCGCGGGTGGAGGGGGCTACGAGCAGTACTTC.

This clonotype was detected only once. The V and J genes are TRBV6-2 or TRBV6-3 and TRBJ1-5; TRBD1 might be the D (5 bases). The V gene lost 6 bases and the J gene lost 6 bases, with 9 bases spanning the gap. Germline CDR1 MNHEY, CDR2 SVGEGT. The CDR3 is 12 amino acids. Written as DNA, the CDR3 is TGTGCCAGCAGGGATACAGGTCAGCCCCAGCATTTT. Amino acids: CASRDTGQPQHF.

The rearrangement joins TRBV24-1 to TRBJ2-1; 9 bases are a match to TRBD2. CDR3 length: 17 residues. CDR1 KGHDR and CDR2 SFDVKD come from the germline V gene. The V segment lost 2 bases and the J segment 1 base; nucleotides outside the gene matches: 5. The CDR3 region is CATSDSSTSGSYNEQFF. The CDR3 DNA is TGTGCCACCAGTGATTCCTCGACTAGCGGATCCTACAATGAGCAGTTCTTC.

This chain connects TRBV6-2 or TRBV6-3 to TRBJ2-7; the match to TRBD1 covers 11 bases. This CDR3 contains 14 residues. The V segment lost 6 bases and the J segment 5 bases; nucleotides outside the gene matches: 6. Per the germline V gene, CDR1 is MNHEY and CDR2 is SVGEGT. The CDR3 region has the DNA TGTGCCAGCAGCTTCCGGACAGGGGGCCACGAGCAGTACTTC. Translation gives CASSFRTGGHEQYF.

A few counts support this clonotype. The CDR3 is CASSLMRETGELFF. Here the CDR3 DNA reads TGTGCCAGCAGCTTAATGCGGGAGACCGGGGAGCTGTTTTTT. This chain uses TRBV7-2 with TRBJ2-2; the match to TRBD2 covers 7 bases. This CDR3 is 14 amino acids long. The V and J ends lost 2 bases and 5 bases, in that order; junction bases with no gene match: 2. Germline V CDR1 and CDR2: SGHTA, FQGNSA.

This clonotype was seen only a few times. The CDR3 spells CASSQAGGQNIQYF. For the CDR3, the DNA is TGCGCCAGCAGCCAGGCGGGGGGCCAAAACATTCAGTACTTC. The genes are TRBV5-1 and TRBJ2-4; 8 nucleotides match TRBD2. V dropped 4 bases and J dropped 5; count of bases not matched to a gene: 5. The germline CDR1 and CDR2 sequences are SGHRS and YFSETQ. This CDR3 has 14 residues.